Below, 29 T cell receptor beta chains from the same sample are listed, as sequenced in a study of spatial heterogeneity in lung cancer. Time point indicated: blood at routine non-recurrence follow-up after resection. One entry per CDR3 protein results from TCRdb running MiXCR on the 5' RACE reads. The sample yields fewer than 100,000 distinct CDR3 sequences, approximately 20% seen once. Sequenced material: PBMCs, taken at follow-up. All receptors come from a male donor with early-stage non-small cell lung cancer.

This clonotype was counted ten times or more. The chain joins TRBV6-5 to TRBJ1-5; 8 bases are a match to TRBD1. CDR3 length: 15 residues. The germline CDR1 and CDR2 sequences are MNHEY and SVGAGI. The trim removed 5 bases at V and 3 bases at J, leaving 6 bases unmatched. CDR3 nucleotides: TGTGCCAGCAGTCGGACAGGGACGGACAATCAGCCCCAGCATTTT. Amino acid sequence: CASSRTGTDNQPQHF.

This clonotype has a handful of counts. The gene calls are TRBV27 and TRBJ1-6; weak D call: TRBD1 (6 bases). Germline lookup yields CDR1 MNHEY and CDR2 SMNVEV (reference sequence). The CDR3 extends over 14 amino acids. Trimming took off 4 bases at V and 9 bases at J, with 13 bases between the two ends. CDR3 DNA sequence: TGTGCCAGCAGTTCCCCAGGCAGGGGTTCACCCCTCCACTTT. Its protein product is CASSSPGRGSPLHF.

The chain couples TRBV18 to TRBJ2-7, with 7 bases identical to TRBD1. This CDR3 has 14 residues. Germline CDR1 reads KGHSH; CDR2 reads LQKENI. J lost 3 bases, V lost 2 bases, and 4 bases had no gene match. CDR3 DNA sequence: TGTGCCAGCTCACCAACCAGGGGGAGCTACGAGCAGTACTTC. It specifies CASSPTRGSYEQYF.

The rearrangement links TRBV6-5 to TRBJ2-5; D gene unclear. The CDR3 covers 11 residues. Germline CDR1 MNHEY, CDR2 SVGAGI. V gave up 8 bases and J gave up 5 bases, with 9 bases separating them. For the CDR3, the DNA is TGTGCCAGCGGGCGTCGGGAGACCCAGTACTTC. Translated: CASGRRETQYF.

This clonotype appeared many times. The genes are TRBV19 and TRBJ1-2; D is undetermined. CDR1 LNHDA and CDR2 SQIVND come from the germline V gene (reference sequence). Deletions cut 6 bases from V and 0 bases from J, with 14 bases between. The CDR3 extends over 15 amino acids. The CDR3 here is CASSLSVGANYGYTF. DNA of the CDR3: TGTGCCAGTAGCCTTTCCGTCGGAGCTAACTATGGCTACACCTTC.

There are a few counts of this clonotype. The chain joins TRBV27 to TRBJ2-3, with 8 bases identical to TRBD1. V trimming: 6 bases; J trimming: 2 bases; junction bases outside the gene matches: 4. Per the germline V gene, CDR1 is MNHEY and CDR2 is SMNVEV (reference sequence). The CDR3 runs 14 residues. The CDR3 sequence: CASRWDRLTDTQYF. The CDR3 DNA reads TGTGCCAGCAGATGGGACAGGCTCACAGATACGCAGTATTTT.

This clonotype has just one count. This chain links TRBV2 with TRBJ1-5, with D unresolved. The V gene lost 0 bases and the J gene lost 0 bases, with 9 bases spanning the gap. The CDR3 covers 16 residues. Looked up from germline, CDR1 is SNHLY and CDR2 is FYNNEI. The CDR3 region is CASSEAPGNSNQPQHF. In DNA form, the CDR3 reads TGTGCCAGCAGTGAAGCGCCCGGGAATAGCAATCAGCCCCAGCATTTT. Complete variable domain (other parts from reference TRBV2 and TRBJ1-5): EPEVTQTPSHQVTQMGQEVILRCVPISNHLYFYWYRQILGQKVEFLVSFYNNEISEKSEIFDDQFSVERPDGSNFTLKIRSTKLEDSAMYFCASSEAPGNSNQPQHFGDGTRLSIL.

This clonotype has just a few counts. This CDR3 is CASSPRSAGGDEQYF. The DNA for the CDR3 is TGTGCCAGCTCACCCCGATCGGCGGGAGGGGACGAGCAGTACTTC. The V call is TRBV18, the J call TRBJ2-7, with 9 bases lining up with TRBD2. The V and J ends lost 3 bases and 5 bases, in that order; junction bases with no gene match: 8. There are 15 residues in the CDR3. Germline V CDR1 and CDR2: KGHSH, LQKENI.

This clonotype was counted only a few times. The rearrangement joins TRBV2 to TRBJ2-1, with a weak D call TRBD2 (5 bases). Between the trimmed V and J ends, which lost 6 bases and 0 bases, there was a span of 12 bases. The CDR3 has 15 residues. CDR1 and CDR2 from the germline V gene are SNHLY and FYNNEI. The CDR3 coding sequence is TGTGCCAGCAGCGTTACTAGGCGCTCCTACAATGAGCAGTTCTTC. Translation: CASSVTRRSYNEQFF.

The rearrangement joins TRBV18 to TRBJ2-5; TRBD1 or TRBD2 may be the D gene (5 bases each). The V gene's germline CDR1 is KGHSH and CDR2 LQKENI. V was shortened by 0 bases and J by 5 bases, with 7 bases between the two germline ends. There are 13 residues in the CDR3. Written as DNA, the CDR3 is TGTGCCAGCTCACCACCAGGGGAGGAGACCCAGTACTTC. This translates into CASSPPGEETQYF.

CDR3 DNA: TGTGCCAGCAGATCGGGGGGAGGGAACACTGAAGCTTTCTTT. It codes for CASRSGGGNTEAFF. The V and J genes are TRBV12-3 or TRBV12-4 and TRBJ1-1; the D gene is possibly TRBD1 (5 bases). This CDR3 is 14 amino acids long. The germline V and J ends were trimmed by 6 bases and 1 base, with 12 bases remaining between them.

This clonotype was observed a handful of times. The gene calls are TRBV7-9 and TRBJ1-3; 10 nucleotides line up with TRBD1. J was trimmed by 7 bases and V by 5 bases; bases with no gene match: 8. Germline assignment: CDR1 SEHNR and CDR2 FQNEAQ (reference sequence). The CDR3 runs to 15 residues. The CDR3 spells CASSPGQGVTNTIYF. CDR3 in DNA: TGTGCCAGCAGCCCCGGACAGGGGGTCACCAACACCATATATTTT.

V is TRBV18 and J is TRBJ2-1; D tentatively reads TRBD1 or TRBD2 (5 bases each). The CDR3 runs to 14 residues. The V and J ends lost 3 bases and 6 bases respectively, with 12 bases between them. Per germline, CDR1 KGHSH and CDR2 LQKENI. CDR3 region: CASSPGRRSNEQFF. The DNA of the CDR3 is TGTGCCAGCTCACCGGGACGCCGGTCCAATGAGCAGTTCTTC.

Only a few counts were recorded for this clonotype. V is TRBV6-6 and J is TRBJ1-2; D perhaps matches TRBD1 (6 bases). CDR3 length equals 14 residues. The V end lost 7 bases, the J end lost 4 bases, and 16 bases lay between the germline ends. The germline V gene encodes CDR1 MNHNY and CDR2 SVGAGI (reference sequence). CDR3 DNA: TGTGCCAGCACAAAGGGGGGGGAGATCTATGGCTACACCTTC. This encodes CASTKGGEIYGYTF.

The chain carries TRBV15 and TRBJ1-6; D might be TRBD1 (5 bases). CDR3 length: 14 residues. Between the trimmed V and J ends, which lost 0 bases and 10 bases, there was a span of 10 bases. The germline gives CDR1 LNHNV, CDR2 YYDKDF (reference sequence). CDR3 loop: CATSRDQGGSPLHF. CDR3 coding DNA: TGTGCCACCAGCAGAGATCAGGGTGGGTCACCCCTCCACTTT.

This clonotype was observed many times. The chain combines TRBV6-2 or TRBV6-3 with TRBJ2-5; 8 nucleotides align to TRBD1. CDR1 is MNHEY, CDR2 SVGEGT, per germline. The V gene end was trimmed by 2 bases and the J gene end by 2 bases; junction bases not matched to a gene: 4. This CDR3 has 15 residues. CDR3 sequence reads: CASSYPTGVQETQYF. The CDR3 DNA reads as TGTGCCAGCAGTTACCCGACAGGGGTTCAAGAGACCCAGTACTTC.

Only a few counts were recorded for this clonotype. This rearrangement joins TRBV3-1 to TRBJ1-6; 8 bases map to TRBD1. CDR3 size: 14 residues. The J segment lost 6 bases and the V segment lost 6 bases, leaving 4 bases of the junction unmatched. Germline V gives CDR1 LGHDT, CDR2 YNNKEL (reference sequence). CDR3 nucleotides: TGTGCCAGCAGGACAGGGGAGACTAATTCACCCCTCCACTTT. Translated: CASRTGETNSPLHF.

DNA of the CDR3: TGCGCCAGCAGTGAGACGCTTAGCACAGATACGCAGTATTTT. Translated: CASSETLSTDTQYF. The chain links TRBV10-1 to TRBJ2-3; D is unclear. Germline V gives CDR1 WNHNN, CDR2 SYGVQD (reference sequence). This CDR3 is 14 amino acids long. V was clipped by 2 bases and J by 0 bases, with 6 bases between them.

This clonotype was counted ten times or more. This chain links TRBV20-1 with TRBJ2-5; 8 bases line up with TRBD2. V lost 6 bases, J lost 1 base, and 4 bases stayed unmatched. Germline V gives CDR1 DFQATT, CDR2 SNEGSKA (reference sequence). The CDR3 runs to 13 residues. The CDR3 protein is CSANRGGQETQYF. The CDR3 nucleotides read TGCAGTGCAAACCGGGGGGGCCAAGAGACCCAGTACTTC.

This clonotype was seen only once. One base away lies a much larger clone, so this may be a sequencing read error. The CDR3 sequence: CASSYATGQNEQYF. CDR3 nucleotides: TGTGCCAGCAGTTATGCGACAGGGCAGAACGAGCAGTACTTC. The V gene is TRBV6-6, the J gene TRBJ2-7; 7 bases are a match to TRBD1. From germline, CDR1 is MNHNY and CDR2 SVGAGI (reference sequence). The CDR3 contains 14 residues. V lost 3 bases to trimming and J lost 5 bases; unmatched junction nucleotides: 7.

At least ten counts were recorded for this clonotype. The genes are TRBV4-3 and TRBJ2-4; TRBD2 matches 8 bases. CDR3 length: 18 amino acids. Looked up from germline, CDR1 is LGHNA and CDR2 is YSLEER. Losses at the gene ends were 4 bases for V and 0 bases for J; bases not matched to a gene: 11. The CDR3 bases are TGCGCCAGCAGCCCAAAATCTGCGGGGGGAGTAGCCAAAAACATTCAGTACTTC. Its translation: CASSPKSAGGVAKNIQYF.

This clonotype was seen repeatedly, ten times or more. V gene TRBV23-1 combines with J gene TRBJ2-2; D is perhaps TRBD1 (6 bases). TRBV23-1 is given ORF status, its function remaining uncertain. The CDR3 runs 16 residues. V dropped 4 bases and J dropped 3 bases, with 15 bases sitting between them. The CDR3 protein is CASSLSGQRYTGELFF. The CDR3 DNA reads TGCGCCAGCAGTCTATCAGGACAGAGATACACCGGGGAGCTGTTTTTT.

This clonotype occurred many times. The V and J genes are TRBV6-2 or TRBV6-3 and TRBJ1-5, with unresolved D. Trimming removed 4 bases at V and 5 bases at J, with 9 bases between. The length of the CDR3 is 13 residues. In germline, CDR1 is MNHEY, CDR2 SVGEGT. The DNA for the CDR3 is TGTGCCAGCAGTTCAGTCCGTGATCAGCCCCAGCATTTT. It is translated as CASSSVRDQPQHF.

The chain links TRBV20-1 to TRBJ2-4, with 7 bases matching TRBD1. Germline CDR1 DFQATT, CDR2 SNEGSKA (reference sequence). The junction had 8 bases not matched to a gene; V was cut back by 6 bases and J by 3 bases. This CDR3 region has 14 residues. In DNA form, the CDR3 reads TGCAGTGCAGTGGGACAGCCGAACAAAAACATTCAGTACTTC. This gives the protein CSAVGQPNKNIQYF.

This clonotype has more than one count but fewer than ten. This chain joins TRBV6-1 and TRBJ1-4; TRBD1 might be the D (6 bases). The CDR3 covers 14 residues. Trimming removed 2 bases at V and 8 bases at J, with 12 bases between. Germline CDR1 is MNHNS and CDR2 is SASEGT. In nucleotides, the CDR3 is TGTGCCAGCAGTGAAAGGGGACACCTAGAAAAACTGTTTTTT. It codes for CASSERGHLEKLFF.

In its sample, this clonotype was seen many times. The rearrangement links TRBV24-1 to TRBJ2-2; D uncertain. Germline CDR1 KGHDR, CDR2 SFDVKD. CDR3 length: 14 amino acids. Deletions cut 4 bases from V and 1 base from J, with 6 bases between. The CDR3 sequence: CATSESGNTGELFF. The CDR3 nucleotides read TGTGCCACCAGTGAGTCCGGGAACACCGGGGAGCTGTTTTTT.

This clonotype was counted between two and nine times. The chain uses TRBV20-1 and TRBJ1-2; TRBD1 matches at 9 bases. Germline V gene lookup returns CDR1 DFQATT and CDR2 SNEGSKA (reference sequence). The trim removed 3 bases at V and 1 base at J, leaving 9 bases unmatched. The CDR3 has 16 amino acids. The CDR3 protein is CSARASGQGRNYGYTF. CDR3 in DNA: TGCAGTGCTAGGGCCTCCGGACAGGGGCGTAACTATGGCTACACCTTC.

This chain uses TRBV20-1 with TRBJ1-2; D perhaps matches TRBD1 (5 bases). Germline V gene data show CDR1 as DFQATT and CDR2 as SNEGSKA (reference sequence). The V end lost 1 base, the J end lost 2 bases, and 14 bases lay between the germline ends. CDR3 length: 15 residues. The DNA for the CDR3 is TGCAGTGCTAGAGGACCGACAGACAACAACTATGGCTACACCTTC. This translates into CSARGPTDNNYGYTF.

This clonotype was observed at least ten times. This chain links TRBV30 with TRBJ2-4; D is possibly TRBD2 (5 bases). The V end lost 5 bases, the J end lost 3 bases, and 14 bases lay between the germline ends. The CDR3 has 14 amino acids. Germline V gives CDR1 GTSNPN, CDR2 SVGIG (reference sequence). The DNA for the CDR3 is TGTGCCTGGGGGGAAAAGAGGGACAAAAACATTCAGTACTTC. This encodes CAWGEKRDKNIQYF.